This TCR beta chain was identified during a study of T cells in Graves' hyperthyroidism and ophthalmopathy. Study in general: The authors collected peripheral blood at initial diagnosis, before any treatment.

The investigators amplified TCR beta CDR3 regions from RNA transcripts. When the TCR CDR3 underwent first-round RT-PCR, the HTBI primer set was used. TCRdb redid the calling of the multiplex PCR reads with MiXCR, one entry per CDR3 protein. The sample lists about 600,000 distinct CDR3 sequences, 13% to 15% occurring once. V dropped 2 bases and J dropped 4 bases, with 8 bases sitting between them. Germline lookup yields CDR1 MDHEN and CDR2 SYDVKM. The CDR3 is 13 amino acids. This clonotype was detected many times. The authors took PBMCs from 8.5 to 10 ml fresh peripheral blood. This rearrangement joins TRBV28 to TRBJ1-2, with D unresolved. What was sequenced was blood. The receptor was isolated from a woman under 30 with Graves' ophthalmopathy. In nucleotides, the CDR3 is TGTGCCAGCAGTTTAGATGAGGTCTATGGCTACACCTTC. Amino acid sequence: CASSLDEVYGYTF.